The entry below describes one T cell receptor (beta chain). Source study methods: Scientists estimated how many nucleated cells there were by amplifying reference gene primers. Only in-frame clones appear in the TCRdb table, and some are missing; sequencing was by immunoSEQ multiplex PCR. The V and J calls and clone size were taken over from that table, and D and trimming were inferred from the DNA. The table lists fewer than 200,000 clones, 70% to 90% of them singletons, with about 26% in the top ten. The data were taken from a study of blood T cell repertoires in COVID-19. Study as a whole: PBMCs, B-cell-depleted T cells, or T cells provided the cDNA or gDNA that made up the material.

The CDR3 runs 14 residues. Germline-derived CDR1 and CDR2 are SGHRS and YFSETQ. Between the trimmed V and J ends, which lost 0 bases and 5 bases, there was a span of 10 bases. The sequenced material came from PBMCs or T cells enriched from blood (not recorded which). The J gene is TRBJ2-3, the V gene TRBV5-1; the D gene is possibly TRBD2 (6 bases). The clonotype was recovered from a woman in her thirties or forties in a cohort exposed to, infected with or recovered from COVID-19 (not recorded which). The CDR3 loop reads CASSLVGGGDTQYF. The CDR3 nucleotides read TGCGCCAGCAGCTTGGTGGGAGGAGGAGATACGCAGTATTTT.